Shown below are 27 T cell receptor beta chains from a single sample sequenced in a study of post-analysis software for immune sequencing data. Study outcomes and limitations: Among four to six TRBV segments more frequent in patients than controls were TRBV5-6, TRBV5-1 and TRBV20-1.

The TCR beta cDNA libraries contained unique molecular identifiers. TCRdb called the PCR reads again in MiXCR, with one record for every CDR3 protein. The table lists hundreds of thousands of distinct CDR3 sequences, 25% to 30% of them singletons. These receptors have no identified antigens. Material: blood. The receptors were sampled from a girl under 18 with multiple sclerosis.

This sequence joins TRBV7-9 and TRBJ2-3, with 7 bases matching TRBD1. The CDR3 length is 17 residues. Germline CDR1 is SEHNR and CDR2 is FQNEAQ (reference sequence). The junction had 13 bases not matched to a gene; V was cut back by 5 bases and J by 2 bases. CDR3 in amino acids: CASSARDSALITDTQYF. The CDR3 coding sequence is TGTGCCAGCAGCGCCCGGGACAGCGCCTTAATCACAGATACGCAGTATTTT.

Comment on this clonotype: The junction departs from the called germline gene at one end, perhaps through a read error. This chain uses TRBV20-1 with TRBJ2-7; 13 positions match TRBD2. The CDR3 runs 13 residues. Germline V lookup: CDR1 DFQATT, CDR2 SNEGSKA (reference sequence). The chain's CDR3 is CSTSGRASYEQYF. For the CDR3, the DNA is TGCAGTACTAGCGGGAGGGCCTCCTACGAGCAGTACTTC.

This clonotype has just a few counts. V usage is TRBV7-2 and J usage is TRBJ1-4, with D perhaps matching TRBD1 (6 bases). CDR1 is SGHTA and CDR2 is FQGNSA in the germline V gene. This CDR3 contains 15 residues. Trimming shortened V by 7 bases and J by 0 bases, and 12 bases separated the two germline ends. CDR3 sequence reads: CASTRGGATNEKLFF. DNA for the CDR3: TGTGCCAGCACCAGGGGAGGTGCAACTAATGAAAAACTGTTTTTT.

The chain links TRBV20-1 to TRBJ1-5, with a weak D call TRBD1 (5 bases). V was trimmed by 2 bases and J by 4 bases, leaving 9 bases between them. This CDR3 region has 13 residues. Germline V lookup: CDR1 DFQATT, CDR2 SNEGSKA (reference sequence). CDR3 nucleotides: TGCAGTGCTAGACAGGGAGGGAATCAGCCCCAGCATTTT. Translating gives CSARQGGNQPQHF.

The chain combines TRBV20-1 with TRBJ2-5; D is unclear. The assigned J gene may be wrong: the sequence end matches TRBJ2-7 better. CDR3 size: 14 residues. Germline assignment: CDR1 DFQATT and CDR2 SNEGSKA (reference sequence). The CDR3 spells CSAHPPETWDEQYF. In DNA form, the CDR3 reads TGCAGTGCTCACCCCCCCGAAACATGGGACGAGCAGTACTTC.

This clonotype was recorded once. The chain links TRBV4-2 to TRBJ1-2; D ambiguous. Trimming removed 4 bases from V and 4 bases from J, with 16 bases in between. Germline V gene sequence: CDR1 LGHNA, CDR2 YNFKEQ. The CDR3 has 15 residues. The CDR3 sequence: CASSLSLTEIYGYTF. The CDR3 DNA sequence: TGTGCCAGCAGCCTCAGCCTAACAGAGATCTATGGCTACACCTTC.

V and J are TRBV12-3 or TRBV12-4 and TRBJ1-1; D ambiguous. V lost 2 bases and J 0 bases, leaving 10 bases between the germline ends. The CDR3 sequence is 15 residues long. The CDR3 loop is CASSLSHTLNTEAFF. CDR3 nucleotides: TGTGCCAGCAGTTTATCTCACACTTTGAACACTGAAGCTTTCTTT.

V is TRBV20-1 and J is TRBJ2-5; TRBD1 matches at 7 bases. Looked up from germline, CDR1 is DFQATT and CDR2 is SNEGSKA (reference sequence). V lost 4 bases to trimming and J lost 1 base; unmatched junction nucleotides: 3. The CDR3 covers 13 residues. CDR3 region: CSATRDSQETQYF. CDR3 nucleotides: TGCAGTGCTACACGGGACAGCCAAGAGACCCAGTACTTC.

The chain carries TRBV19 and TRBJ1-2, with a possible D match to TRBD1 (6 bases). Germline values: CDR1 LNHDA, CDR2 SQIVND (reference sequence). The ends were cut back, 7 bases at V and 0 bases at J, with 18 bases in the middle. The CDR3 spans 16 residues. The CDR3: CASTLQGRRTNYGYTF. CDR3 bases: TGTGCCAGTACCCTACAGGGTCGAAGGACTAACTATGGCTACACCTTC.

The chain links TRBV18 to TRBJ2-3; 8 positions agree with TRBD1. V lost 3 bases to trimming and J lost 4 bases; unmatched junction nucleotides: 3. This CDR3 has 14 residues. Germline V gives CDR1 KGHSH, CDR2 LQKENI. Here the CDR3 DNA reads TGTGCCAGCTCACCGCGGACAGGGTCAGATACGCAGTATTTT. This gives the protein CASSPRTGSDTQYF.

In this sample, this clonotype turned up a few times. The chain uses TRBV10-3 and TRBJ2-2; maybe TRBD2 (5 bases). The CDR3 extends over 16 amino acids. Germline-derived CDR1 and CDR2 are ENHRY and SYGVKD. V shed 0 bases and J shed 3 bases, with 11 bases lying between them. The CDR3 sequence: CAISESGEYDTGELFF. In DNA, the CDR3 is TGTGCCATCAGTGAGTCCGGGGAGTACGACACCGGGGAGCTGTTTTTT.

The table lists this clonotype with a few counts. The J gene is TRBJ2-2, the V gene TRBV7-2; TRBD2 agrees at 10 bases. V lost 2 bases to trimming and J lost 6 bases; unmatched junction nucleotides: 3. The germline V gene encodes CDR1 SGHTA and CDR2 FQGNSA. The CDR3 length is 15 residues. The CDR3 region is CASSLTSGTAGELFF. The CDR3 bases are TGTGCCAGCAGCTTAACTAGCGGGACTGCCGGGGAGCTGTTTTTT.

This clonotype was picked up a small number of times. The V and J genes are TRBV20-1 and TRBJ2-4; TRBD1 agrees at 8 bases. The CDR3 loop spans 12 amino acids. V was clipped by 6 bases and J by 11 bases; unmatched bases: 9. Germline loops: CDR1 DFQATT, CDR2 SNEGSKA (reference sequence). The CDR3: CSAIDRGFVQYF. The CDR3 nucleotides are TGCAGTGCCATTGACAGGGGCTTCGTTCAGTACTTC.

The V and J genes are TRBV9 and TRBJ2-3, with D perhaps TRBD2 (6 bases). CDR1 is SGDLS and CDR2 is YYNGEE in the germline V gene. With 3 bases removed from V and 4 bases from J, the gap between germline ends came to 21 bases. The CDR3 totals 17 residues. DNA of the CDR3: TGTGCCAGCAGCGCAGTTACTAGCCGCCGGAGCGCAGATACGCAGTATTTT. Protein sequence: CASSAVTSRRSADTQYF.

This clonotype was recorded a few times. The rearrangement joins TRBV5-6 to TRBJ1-4; TRBD1 might be the D (5 bases). The ends were cut back, 5 bases at V and 8 bases at J, with 19 bases in the middle. There are 15 residues in the CDR3. The germline gives CDR1 SGHDT, CDR2 YYEEEE. CDR3 protein: CASRRTGTYSEKLFF. The CDR3 nucleotides read TGTGCCAGCAGGCGGACCGGGACTTACTCCGAAAAACTGTTTTTT.

This clonotype was seen more than once but under ten times. V usage is TRBV29-1 and J usage is TRBJ2-7; D may be TRBD1 (6 bases). The germline V gene encodes CDR1 SQVTM and CDR2 ANQGSEA. Trimming shortened V by 2 bases and J by 2 bases, and 13 bases separated the two germline ends. This CDR3 spans 14 amino acids. For the CDR3, the DNA is TGCAGCGTTGAACCCCGGGACAAGACCTACGAGCAGTACTTC. It translates to CSVEPRDKTYEQYF.

This clonotype was counted between two and nine times. The gene calls are TRBV11-2 and TRBJ2-5; 7 nucleotides line up with TRBD1. Germline loops: CDR1 SGHAT, CDR2 FQNNGV. The junction had 27 bases not matched to a gene; V was cut back by 4 bases and J by 4 bases. The CDR3 is 21 amino acids. The CDR3 loop reads CASSWGGPTGFSGFHGETQYF. DNA for the CDR3: TGTGCCAGCAGCTGGGGCGGACCGACAGGGTTCTCTGGTTTCCATGGAGAGACCCAGTACTTC. The entire variable domain, with the rest obtained from reference TRBV11-2 and TRBJ2-5, is as follows: EAGVAQSPRYKIIEKRQSVAFWCNPISGHATLYWYQQILGQGPKLLIQFQNNGVVDDSQLPKDRFSAERLKGVDSTLKIQPAKLEDSAVYLCASSWGGPTGFSGFHGETQYFGPGTRLLVL.

This clonotype showed up many times. The chain is built from TRBV29-1 and TRBJ2-3; no firm D call. The CDR3 sequence is 12 residues long. Germline V gene lookup returns CDR1 SQVTM and CDR2 ANQGSEA. V lost 4 bases and J 2 bases, leaving 7 bases between the germline ends. CDR3 amino acids: CSVGPTTDTQYF. The CDR3 DNA is TGCAGCGTTGGGCCGACCACAGATACGCAGTATTTT.

The V gene is TRBV20-1, the J gene TRBJ1-2, with no clear D. The CDR3 consists of 11 residues. V was shortened by 5 bases and J by 8 bases, with 12 bases between the two germline ends. Germline loops: CDR1 DFQATT, CDR2 SNEGSKA (reference sequence). Written as DNA, the CDR3 is TGCAGTGCTTATAGCTGTACGGGCTACACCTTC. Translated: CSAYSCTGYTF.

The chain couples TRBV27 to TRBJ1-2, with 12 bases aligning to TRBD1. Trimming took 7 bases from V and 4 from J; bases not matched to a gene: 10. From germline, CDR1 is MNHEY and CDR2 SMNVEV (reference sequence). The CDR3 is made up of 16 amino acids. This CDR3 is CASTSSGTGGPYGYTF. CDR3 in DNA: TGTGCCAGCACCTCCTCCGGGACAGGGGGCCCCTATGGCTACACCTTC.

CDR3 protein: CASSAGRLAGAVTDTQYF. For the CDR3, the DNA is TGCGCCAGCAGCGCAGGCCGACTAGCGGGGGCCGTCACAGATACGCAGTATTTT. The V gene is TRBV5-1, the J gene TRBJ2-3; 12 bases line up with TRBD2. CDR3 length: 18 residues. J gave up 2 bases and V 4 bases, and 11 bases lay outside the gene matches. CDR1 and CDR2 (germline): SGHRS, YFSETQ.

The rearrangement uses TRBV7-2 and TRBJ2-3; the match to TRBD2 covers 11 bases. The CDR3 is made up of 17 amino acids. The junction had 8 bases not matched to a gene; V was cut back by 0 bases and J by 6 bases. Germline V gives CDR1 SGHTA, CDR2 FQGNSA. In DNA form, the CDR3 reads TGTGCCAGCAGCTTAGCGCCTAGCGGGGGGCTTCGGGATACGCAGTATTTT. It specifies CASSLAPSGGLRDTQYF.

The chain couples TRBV12-3 or TRBV12-4 to TRBJ1-2; 8 nucleotides agree with TRBD1. This CDR3 region has 15 residues. V lost 5 bases, J lost 4 bases, and 9 bases stayed unmatched. In DNA form, the CDR3 reads TGTGCCAGCAGTCGACGACAGGGGCTCTTCTATGGCTACACCTTC. This sequence encodes CASSRRQGLFYGYTF.

This clonotype was seen a few times. The V gene is TRBV6-4, the J gene TRBJ1-2; 7 bases map to TRBD1. V shed 3 bases, J shed 4 bases, and the junction held 5 bases outside the gene matches. From germline, CDR1 is MRHNA and CDR2 SNTAGT. This CDR3 contains 14 residues. In DNA, the CDR3 is TGTGCCAGCAGTGAGGAGACAGGGCCCTATGGCTACACCTTC. Encoded protein: CASSEETGPYGYTF.

As concerns this clonotype: The junction departs from the called germline gene at one end, perhaps through a read error. This chain uses TRBV6-5 with TRBJ2-3; tentatively, D is TRBD1 (5 bases). The germline gives CDR1 MNHEY, CDR2 SVGAGI. CDR3 length: 13 residues. CDR3 coding DNA: TGTGCCAGCAGCCGCGACAGCACAGATATGCAGTATTTT. This gives the protein CASSRDSTDMQYF.

This clonotype was seen more than once but under ten times. This chain joins TRBV7-9 and TRBJ1-2; the D gene is possibly TRBD1 (6 bases). CDR1 is SEHNR and CDR2 is FQNEAQ in the germline V gene (reference sequence). Trimming cost V 5 bases and J 4 bases, with 14 bases left between them. The CDR3 contains 14 residues. CDR3 protein: CASSLQQGSYGYTF. In nucleotides, the CDR3 is TGTGCCAGCAGCCTCCAACAGGGTAGCTATGGCTACACCTTC.

About this clonotype itself: One junction end disagrees with the germline gene, perhaps due to a read error. The chain recombines TRBV20-1 with TRBJ2-1; D may be TRBD1 (8 bases). The CDR3 length is 14 residues. Germline CDR1 DFQATT, CDR2 SNEGSKA (reference sequence). CDR3 nucleotides: TGCAGTGCTACAGCCTCAGGGGGCGGGGGTGAGCAGGTCTTC. Its translation: CSATASGGGGEQVF.